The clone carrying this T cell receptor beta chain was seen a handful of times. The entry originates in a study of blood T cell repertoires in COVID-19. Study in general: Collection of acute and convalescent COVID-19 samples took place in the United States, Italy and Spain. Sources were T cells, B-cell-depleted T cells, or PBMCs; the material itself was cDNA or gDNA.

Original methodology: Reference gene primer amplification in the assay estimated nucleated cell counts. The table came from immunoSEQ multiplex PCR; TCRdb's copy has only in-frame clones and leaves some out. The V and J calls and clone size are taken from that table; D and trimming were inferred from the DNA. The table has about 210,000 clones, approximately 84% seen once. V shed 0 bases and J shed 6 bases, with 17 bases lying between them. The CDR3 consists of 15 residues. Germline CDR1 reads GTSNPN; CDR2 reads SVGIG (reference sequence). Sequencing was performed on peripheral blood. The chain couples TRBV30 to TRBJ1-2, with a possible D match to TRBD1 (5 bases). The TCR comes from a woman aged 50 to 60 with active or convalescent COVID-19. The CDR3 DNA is TGTGCCTGGAGTGTACGGCCACGGGGGGAGAATGGCTACACCTTC. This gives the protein CAWSVRPRGENGYTF.